The rows below give T cell receptor beta chains drawn from one sample of a study of control samples from healthy donors and cancer patients. The table came from immunoSEQ multiplex PCR; TCRdb's copy has only in-frame clones and leaves some out. The repertoire has fewer than 200,000 clones, about 94% of them found once; the top ten carry 14%. What was sequenced was PBMCs. These receptor sequences come from a man in his sixties with colorectal cancer. The CDR3 runs from the conserved cysteine through the conserved F or W. The D gene is left open where the match is weak. Part of the rows lack a size; the others show once, few, many or a class for expanded clones.

CAISAQRDSVSNQPQHF | TGTGCCATCAGCGCTCAACGGGACAGCGTATCCAATCAGCCCCAGCATTTT | TRBD1 | TRBJ1-5 | . | TRBV10-3
CASSLEQLEQYF | TGTGCCAGCAGTTTGGAGCAGTTGGAGCAGTACTTC | . | TRBJ2-7 | . | TRBV28
CASSSGGPQHF | TGTGCCAGCAGTTCCGGGGGGCCCCAGCATTTT | . | TRBJ1-5 | . | TRBV12-3/TRBV12-4
CASSSSTVAGGPGELFF | TGTGCCAGCAGCTCCTCAACGGTAGCGGGGGGGCCCGGGGAGCTGTTTTTT | TRBD2 | TRBJ2-2 | once | TRBV11-3
CASSQDRGNQPQHF | TGCGCCAGCAGCCAAGATCGGGGGAATCAGCCCCAGCATTTT | . | TRBJ1-5 | few | TRBV4-3
CASSLGRLSRVSSPLHF | TGTGCCAGCAGCTTGGGGCGCTTGTCCAGAGTTAGTTCACCCCTCCACTTT | . | TRBJ1-6 | . | TRBV5-6
CASSFGGEPYEQYF | TGTGCCAGCAGCTTTGGAGGGGAACCCTACGAGCAGTACTTC | . | TRBJ2-7 | once | TRBV7-2
CASSAVGDEKLFF | TGTGCCAGTAGTGCCGTGGGGGATGAAAAACTGTTTTTT | . | TRBJ1-4 | . | TRBV19
CASSQAGTSLRSYEQYF | TGCGCCAGCAGCCAAGCTGGGACTAGCCTACGATCCTACGAGCAGTACTTC | TRBD2 | TRBJ2-7 | . | TRBV4-1
CASSYLGNEKLFF | TGTGCCAGCAGTTACTTGGGTAATGAAAAACTGTTTTTT | . | TRBJ1-4 | . | TRBV6-5
CASSPGEPVDTQYF | TGCGCCAGCAGCCCCGGAGAGCCAGTAGATACGCAGTATTTT | . | TRBJ2-3 | . | TRBV5-1
CASSPATGSTDTQYF | TGTGCCAGTAGCCCTGCGACAGGGAGCACAGATACGCAGTATTTT | TRBD1 | TRBJ2-3 | . | TRBV19
CASSSRSGTGVAYTF | TGTGCCAGCAGTTCCCGAAGCGGGACAGGGGTTGCCTACACCTTC | TRBD1 | TRBJ1-2 | . | TRBV27
CASSYSFLERQGRKKLFF | TGTGCCAGCAGTTACTCATTCCTAGAACGACAGGGAAGGAAAAAACTGTTTTTT | TRBD1 | TRBJ1-4 | once | TRBV6-2/TRBV6-3
CASSLEGPDTGELFF | TGCGCCAGCAGCTTGGAGGGCCCAGACACCGGGGAGCTGTTTTTT | . | TRBJ2-2 | . | TRBV5-1
CASSSGLAGAQETQYF | TGTGCCAGCAGCTCCGGACTAGCGGGGGCGCAAGAGACCCAGTACTTC | TRBD2 | TRBJ2-5 | . | TRBV7-9
CASSPGLAVTGELFF | TGTGCCAGCAGCCCCGGACTAGCGGTCACCGGGGAGCTGTTTTTT | TRBD2 | TRBJ2-2 | . | TRBV7-7
CASSLDWDREFDTEAFF | TGTGCCAGCAGCTTAGATTGGGACAGGGAGTTCGACACTGAAGCTTTCTTT | TRBD1 | TRBJ1-1 | . | TRBV11-2
CSVVVRGGQYF | TGCAGCGTTGTAGTCAGGGGAGGCCAGTACTTC | . | TRBJ2-4 | . | TRBV29-1
CASSEGLARETQYF | TGTGCCAGCAGTGAAGGACTAGCCCGGGAGACCCAGTACTTC | TRBD2 | TRBJ2-5 | . | TRBV6-1
CASSSPSETQYF | TGTGCCAGCAGTTCCCCCTCAGAGACCCAGTACTTC | . | TRBJ2-5 | . | TRBV27
CASSLRDNSYEQYF | TGCGCCAGCAGCTTGAGGGACAACTCCTACGAGCAGTACTTC | . | TRBJ2-7 | . | TRBV5-1